This T cell receptor beta chain is from a study of shared clonotypes between healthy human individuals. Study at large: CD4 naive and memory got three plates each, CD8 naive two, CD8 memory one.

Concerning this clone itself: Its cognate antigen is unknown.

Findings of the study overall: Large depth notwithstanding, sorted-subset sequencing proved incomplete by rarefaction. The represented genetic and exposure-history diversity was limited by the small number of donors.

The table came from immunoSEQ multiplex PCR; TCRdb's copy has only in-frame clones and leaves some out. The sample shows about 2.4 million clones, roughly 93% of them seen only once. Per germline, CDR1 LNHDA and CDR2 SQIVND (reference sequence). This CDR3 has 16 residues. Trimming cost V 5 bases and J 3 bases; bases outside gene matches: 11. The sequence derives from a young man in good health. Some clones in this sample may be carry-over from other donors' samples. Sequencing used naive CD4+ T cells from PBMCs. Regarding subset: CD45RA+ positively selected. The J gene is TRBJ1-2, the V gene TRBV19; 8 bases agree with TRBD1. CDR3 sequence: CASSYLRTGTHYGYTF. CDR3 coding DNA: TGTGCCAGTAGTTACCTTAGGACAGGGACTCACTATGGCTACACCTTC. Together with reference TRBV19 and TRBJ1-2, the CDR3 gives the full variable domain: DGGITQSPKYLFRKEGQNVTLSCEQNLNHDAMYWYRQDPGQGLRLIYYSQIVNDFQKGDIAEGYSVSREKKESFPLTVTSAQKNPTAFYLCASSYLRTGTHYGYTFGSGTRLTVV.